The 18 T cell receptor beta chains presented below share a single source sample, sequenced in a study of molecular identifiers for immune sequencing clone quantification (dated by TCRdb to the late 2010s). Preparation of the library involved PCR. This sample was sequenced with an Illumina HiSeq 4000. TCRdb cleaned the public reads at Q25 with fastp, built clones with MiXCR and kept in-frame beta chains. For every CDR3 protein sequence, its rows merge into one entry that carries the most common genes and DNA. For this sample the table gives more than 250,000 distinct CDR3 sequences, of which about a fifth were detected only once. The ten largest clones capture over 0.7% of the sample. The sequencing input was naive CD8+ T cells from blood, with Jurkat cell RNA spiked in. Reading the label with the study, this specimen's cell subset or site is: FACS-sorted CD8+CD4-CCR7+CD45RA+ naive T cells. The receptor set was obtained from a human donor in good health. Some libraries in this study had Jurkat cell RNA spiked in.

Turning to this clonotype: This could be a read error, since a much larger clone is one nucleotide away. The chain couples TRBV27 to TRBJ2-5; TRBD1 matches 8 bases. CDR1 and CDR2 (germline): MNHEY, SMNVEV (reference sequence). CDR3 length equals 14 residues. The CDR3 region has the DNA TGTGCCAACAGTAGGGGACAGGCCCAAGAGACCCAGTACTTC. Encoded protein: CANSRGQAQETQYF.

This clonotype was observed at least ten times. The genes are TRBV14 and TRBJ2-3, with D uncertain. The germline gives CDR1 SGHDN, CDR2 FVKESK. This CDR3 contains 12 residues. The V and J ends lost 4 bases and 5 bases respectively, with 7 bases between them. The chain's CDR3 is CASSPTEDTQYF. Written as DNA, the CDR3 is TGTGCCAGCAGCCCCACGGAAGATACGCAGTATTTT.

This clonotype was recorded many times. The chain has TRBV6-6 and TRBJ2-7; D remains unclear. Germline CDR1 MNHNY, CDR2 SVGAGI (reference sequence). This CDR3 has 17 residues. V was pared by 0 bases and J by 0 bases, with 15 bases between. The DNA of the CDR3 is TGTGCCAGCAGTTACTCGATACTGGGCCCAAACTCCTACGAGCAGTACTTC. It codes for CASSYSILGPNSYEQYF.

This clonotype showed up many times. The V call is TRBV6-5, the J call TRBJ1-1; D is perhaps TRBD1 (5 bases). The length of the CDR3 is 14 residues. Trimming removed 0 bases at V and 6 bases at J, with 11 bases between. Germline assignment: CDR1 MNHEY and CDR2 SVGAGI. The CDR3 spells CASSYSSGGAEAFF. DNA of the CDR3: TGTGCCAGCAGTTACTCGAGCGGGGGTGCTGAAGCTTTCTTT.

CDR3 DNA sequence: TGTGCCAGCAGGGAGAACCCCGGGACCGCGGCCACAGATACGCAGTATTTT. Amino acids: CASRENPGTAATDTQYF. V and J are TRBV6-4 and TRBJ2-3, with D perhaps TRBD1 or TRBD2 (5 bases each). Trimming took 6 bases from V and 2 from J, leaving 21 bases between them. Germline CDR1 is MRHNA and CDR2 is SNTAGT. The CDR3 is 17 amino acids.

This clonotype was observed many times. This chain uses TRBV29-1 with TRBJ1-1; 7 nucleotides match TRBD1. The CDR3 runs 12 residues. Germline V gene lookup returns CDR1 SQVTM and CDR2 ANQGSEA. Germline trimming cut 7 bases from V and 1 base from J; bases unmatched to any gene: 3. The CDR3 sequence: CSGGTANTEAFF. CDR3 DNA sequence: TGCAGCGGGGGGACAGCGAACACTGAAGCTTTCTTT. Full variable domain (rest looked up from reference TRBV29-1 and TRBJ1-1): SAVISQKPSRDICQRGTSLTIQCQVDSQVTMMFWYRQQPGQSLTLIATANQGSEATYESGFVIDKFPISRPNLTFSTLTVSNMSPEDSSIYLCSGGTANTEAFFGQGTRLTVV.

This clonotype came up many times. The genes are TRBV29-1 and TRBJ2-7; D tentatively reads TRBD1 or TRBD2 (5 bases each). From germline, CDR1 is SQVTM and CDR2 ANQGSEA. This CDR3 is built from 14 residues. Trimming took 3 bases from V and 3 from J, leaving 15 bases between them. As DNA, the CDR3 is TGCAGCGTTGAGGGGGTCGGTATCGACTACGAGCAGTACTTC. This codes for CSVEGVGIDYEQYF.

This clonotype was recorded at least ten times. This rearrangement joins TRBV6-1 to TRBJ2-1, with D unclear. This CDR3 has 14 residues. CDR1 and CDR2 from the germline V gene are MNHNS and SASEGT. The ends were cut back, 1 base at V and 0 bases at J, with 4 bases in the middle. The CDR3 region has the DNA TGTGCCAGCAGTGAAGAAAGCTCCTACAATGAGCAGTTCTTC. Translating gives CASSEESSYNEQFF.

Concerning this clonotype itself: This may arise from a read error, as a much more abundant clone is one base away. The chain employs TRBV7-3 and TRBJ2-2; tentative D call: TRBD2 (6 bases). V was shortened by 5 bases and J by 0 bases, with 16 bases between the two germline ends. The CDR3 is made up of 17 amino acids. From germline, CDR1 is SGHTA and CDR2 FQGTGA. The CDR3 coding sequence is TGTGCCAGCAGCATCTCCGGGTCTAGCGCGAACACCGGGGAGCTGTTTTTT. Residues: CASSISGSSANTGELFF.

This clonotype was recorded many times. The genes are TRBV6-1 and TRBJ1-1; possible D gene TRBD1, 5 bases. The CDR3 extends over 14 amino acids. The germline V gene encodes CDR1 MNHNS and CDR2 SASEGT. The V end lost 4 bases, the J end lost 5 bases, and 14 bases lay between the germline ends. CDR3 DNA: TGTGCCAGCAGTGCAGAGGGGTCGTGGACTGAAGCTTTCTTT. This encodes CASSAEGSWTEAFF.

As regards this clonotype: This may be a read error: a much more frequent sequence differs by one nucleotide. This sequence joins TRBV5-4 and TRBJ2-3, with 8 bases identical to TRBD2. V lost 3 bases to trimming and J lost 6 bases; unmatched junction nucleotides: 18. This CDR3 is 18 amino acids long. Germline V gives CDR1 SGHNT, CDR2 YYREEE (reference sequence). CDR3 region: CASSSGISQIAGSDTQYF. The CDR3 nucleotides read TGTGCCAGCAGCTCTGGGATCTCTCAAATAGCGGGGTCGGATACGCAGTATTTT.

V is TRBV6-2 or TRBV6-3 and J is TRBJ2-2, with 9 bases identical to TRBD2. The CDR3 extends over 16 amino acids. J lost 4 bases, V lost 5 bases, and 8 bases had no gene match. Germline loops: CDR1 MNHEY, CDR2 SVGEGT. The CDR3 here is CASSHGPSGITGELFF. The CDR3 bases are TGTGCCAGCAGTCACGGCCCTAGCGGGATCACCGGGGAGCTGTTTTTT.

V gene TRBV30 combines with J gene TRBJ1-4; a weak D match, TRBD1 (5 bases). V shed 4 bases and J shed 5 bases, with 14 bases lying between them. Germline CDR1 is GTSNPN and CDR2 is SVGIG (reference sequence). The CDR3 sequence is 14 residues long. Here the CDR3 reads CAWTWGGFNEKLFF. CDR3 nucleotides: TGTGCCTGGACCTGGGGGGGATTCAATGAAAAACTGTTTTTT.

Many counts were recorded for this clonotype. The V call is TRBV20-1, the J call TRBJ2-7; perhaps TRBD1 as D (6 bases). The CDR3 spans 12 residues. The germline V and J ends were trimmed by 5 bases and 2 bases, with 10 bases remaining between them. CDR1 and CDR2 (germline): DFQATT, SNEGSKA (reference sequence). This CDR3 is CSARDTAYEQYF. Here the CDR3 DNA reads TGCAGTGCTCGGGACACAGCCTACGAGCAGTACTTC.

In its sample, this clonotype was seen many times. The CDR3 reads CSVEGTGAAYEQYF. Written as DNA, the CDR3 is TGCAGCGTTGAGGGGACAGGGGCAGCCTACGAGCAGTACTTC. This chain joins TRBV29-1 and TRBJ2-7, with 10 bases fitting TRBD1. The CDR3 totals 14 residues. After removal of 3 bases from V and 2 bases from J, the junction contained 4 bases not matched to a gene. CDR1 and CDR2 (germline): SQVTM, ANQGSEA.

This clonotype was counted ten times or more. The chain carries TRBV4-3 and TRBJ2-5; no firm D call. This CDR3 spans 13 amino acids. The germline V gene encodes CDR1 LGHNA and CDR2 YSLEER. Trimming pared 2 bases from V and 5 bases from J, leaving 9 bases between. The CDR3 coding sequence is TGCGCCAGCAGCCAAAGCAGACGTGAGACCCAGTACTTC. It is translated as CASSQSRRETQYF.

This clonotype appeared many times. The CDR3 DNA reads as TGTGCCAGCAAAGGCTCTGGGGCCAACGTCCTGACTTTC. Translated, it gives CASKGSGANVLTF. The chain links TRBV12-3 or TRBV12-4 to TRBJ2-6; D gene ambiguous. V was clipped by 7 bases and J by 0 bases, with 4 bases between them. The CDR3 totals 13 residues.

This clonotype occurred many times. The gene calls are TRBV11-2 and TRBJ2-3, with D possibly TRBD1 on 5 matching bases. V gave up 5 bases and J gave up 5 bases, with 8 bases separating them. The germline V gene encodes CDR1 SGHAT and CDR2 FQNNGV. The CDR3 is made up of 12 amino acids. The CDR3 loop reads CASSITGDTQYF. The CDR3 bases are TGTGCCAGCAGCATTACAGGAGATACGCAGTATTTT.